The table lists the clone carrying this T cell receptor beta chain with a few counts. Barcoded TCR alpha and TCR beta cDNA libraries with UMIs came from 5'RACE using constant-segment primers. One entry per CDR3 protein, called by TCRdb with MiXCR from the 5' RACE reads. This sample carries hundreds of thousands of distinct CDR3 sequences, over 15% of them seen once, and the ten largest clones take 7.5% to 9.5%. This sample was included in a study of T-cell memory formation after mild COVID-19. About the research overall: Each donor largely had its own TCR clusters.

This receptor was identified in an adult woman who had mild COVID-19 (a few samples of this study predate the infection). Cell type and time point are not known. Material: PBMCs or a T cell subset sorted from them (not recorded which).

The CDR3 here is CASSPFAGTAGNTIYF. CDR3 coding DNA: TGTGCCAGCAGTCCCTTTGCCGGGACAGCGGGAAACACCATATATTTT. V is TRBV12-3 or TRBV12-4 and J is TRBJ1-3; 7 bases are a match to TRBD1. The CDR3 totals 16 residues. J was trimmed by 4 bases and V by 5 bases; bases with no gene match: 11.